Below, 23 T cell receptor beta chains from the same sample are listed, as sequenced in a study of STAT5B mutations in CD4+ large granular lymphocyte leukemia (dated 2022 in TCRdb). The method behind the library was the immunoSEQ multiplex PCR assay. Entries here come from immuneACCESS through TCRdb and include only in-frame sequences with V and J called. Some clones fail to appear in such tables; in the studies checked, an unresolved V gene covers under half of the shortfall, and the cause of the remainder is unknown. The sample includes more than 35,000 clones, with approximately 85% observed a single time. The biggest ten clones account for over 1% of the sample. Specimen: CD4+ T cells from blood buffy coats. The receptors shown here come from a human donor in good health.

The chain has TRBV11-3 and TRBJ2-7; D could derive from TRBD1 or TRBD2 (5 bases each). V lost 0 bases and J 7 bases, leaving 7 bases between the germline ends. The germline V gene encodes CDR1 SGHNT and CDR2 YENEEA. The length of the CDR3 is 12 residues. The DNA of the CDR3 is TGTGCCAGCAGCTTAGATTGGGGGGAGCAGTACTTC. Protein product: CASSLDWGEQYF.

This clone came up once. The chain couples TRBV9 to TRBJ1-6; unclear D gene. Trimming took 1 base from V and 5 from J, leaving 7 bases between them. CDR3 length: 14 residues. Germline loops: CDR1 SGDLS, CDR2 YYNGEE. The CDR3 DNA is TGTGCCAGCAGCGTAAAGGGAGATAATTCACCCCTCCACTTT. Translating it yields CASSVKGDNSPLHF.

The V and J genes are TRBV5-1 and TRBJ1-1; the D gene is possibly TRBD1 (5 bases). In germline, CDR1 is SGHRS, CDR2 YFSETQ. V shed 6 bases and J shed 5 bases, with 14 bases lying between them. The CDR3 is made up of 13 amino acids. The CDR3, as DNA: TGCGCCAGCACCAGGGATGAGCGGACTGAAGCTTTCTTT. Translated, it gives CASTRDERTEAFF.

This clone showed up just a few times. This chain connects TRBV7-9 to TRBJ2-4, with D tentatively TRBD1 (6 bases). The germline V gene encodes CDR1 SEHNR and CDR2 FQNEAQ (reference sequence). The CDR3 sequence is 14 residues long. The V gene lost 3 bases and the J gene lost 2 bases, with 8 bases spanning the gap. In DNA, the CDR3 is TGTGCCAGCAGCTTTAGGGGGTCCAAAAACATTCAGTACTTC. Translating gives CASSFRGSKNIQYF.

The chain combines TRBV6-5 with TRBJ2-3; 7 nucleotides agree with TRBD1. Unmatched junction bases numbered 0, after V lost 0 bases and J lost 0 bases. From germline, CDR1 is MNHEY and CDR2 SVGAGI. The CDR3 covers 15 residues. The CDR3 loop reads CASSYSQGSTDTQYF. The CDR3 DNA sequence: TGTGCCAGCAGTTACTCACAGGGGAGCACAGATACGCAGTATTTT.

V is TRBV5-4 and J is TRBJ2-1, with a weak D call TRBD1 (6 bases). Trimming shortened V by 4 bases and J by 12 bases, and 20 bases separated the two germline ends. Germline lookup yields CDR1 SGHNT and CDR2 YYREEE (reference sequence). The CDR3 is 14 residues long. DNA of the CDR3: TGTGCCAGCAGCCTTTCGGACAGATCCTCAAGGCAGTTCTTC. Translated, it gives CASSLSDRSSRQFF.

The chain is built from TRBV27 and TRBJ2-3, with 9 bases aligning to TRBD1. V dropped 4 bases and J dropped 0; count of bases not matched to a gene: 5. The CDR3 spans 16 residues. In germline, CDR1 is MNHEY, CDR2 SMNVEV (reference sequence). The CDR3: CASSWGQGGSTDTQYF. The DNA for the CDR3 is TGTGCCAGCAGTTGGGGACAGGGAGGGAGCACAGATACGCAGTATTTT.

DNA for the CDR3: TGTGCCAGTAGTGGAGCGGGGAGAATGGACAATGAGCAGTTCTTC. The encoded protein is CASSGAGRMDNEQFF. The chain links TRBV19 to TRBJ2-1, with TRBD2 matching 7 bases. The CDR3 totals 15 residues. V shed 5 bases, J shed 5 bases, and the junction held 9 bases outside the gene matches. CDR1 LNHDA and CDR2 SQIVND come from the germline V gene (reference sequence).

V and J are TRBV19 and TRBJ1-1; D not certain. Trimming removed 7 bases from V and 1 base from J, with 10 bases in between. CDR3 length equals 13 residues. Germline V gives CDR1 LNHDA, CDR2 SQIVND (reference sequence). The CDR3 DNA reads as TGTGCCAGTAAAGGTAGGGCGAACACTGAAGCTTTCTTT. Residues: CASKGRANTEAFF.

The chain combines TRBV5-4 with TRBJ1-6, with D perhaps matching TRBD1 (5 bases). The CDR3 extends over 16 amino acids. Germline V gene lookup returns CDR1 SGHNT and CDR2 YYREEE (reference sequence). V lost 4 bases, J lost 2 bases, and 13 bases lay in between. The CDR3: CASSLGGGTYNSPLHF. CDR3 bases: TGTGCCAGCAGCCTGGGGGGGGGAACCTATAATTCACCCCTCCACTTT.

The V gene is TRBV6-5, the J gene TRBJ2-6; D remains unclear. CDR1 and CDR2 (germline): MNHEY, SVGAGI. This CDR3 spans 13 amino acids. Trimming pared 8 bases from V and 2 bases from J, leaving 7 bases between. The CDR3 sequence: CASGPPGANVLTF. The DNA of the CDR3 is TGTGCCAGCGGCCCCCCTGGGGCCAACGTCCTGACTTTC.

The chain is built from TRBV19 and TRBJ2-7, with D uncertain. The CDR3 runs 13 residues. Germline V CDR1 and CDR2: LNHDA, SQIVND (reference sequence). V dropped 2 bases and J dropped 5 bases, with 10 bases sitting between them. DNA for the CDR3: TGTGCCAGTAGTATATACCCTATGAACGAGCAGTACTTC. This encodes CASSIYPMNEQYF.

The J gene is TRBJ1-5, the V gene TRBV2; no definite D call. Trimming took 6 bases from V and 5 from J, leaving 11 bases between them. The CDR3 contains 13 residues. CDR1 and CDR2 (germline): SNHLY, FYNNEI. CDR3 loop: CASRTTDYQPQHF. The CDR3 nucleotides read TGTGCCAGCAGAACCACAGATTATCAGCCCCAGCATTTT.

This clone was recorded a few times. Here the CDR3 reads CASSADPARAFF. The DNA for the CDR3 is TGCGCCAGCAGCGCGGACCCGGCGCGAGCTTTCTTT. The rearrangement uses TRBV5-1 and TRBJ1-1, with D uncertain. Germline V lookup: CDR1 SGHRS, CDR2 YFSETQ. This CDR3 contains 12 residues. V lost 4 bases and J lost 10, with 14 bases in between. The whole variable domain, remainder taken from reference TRBV5-1 and TRBJ1-1, is KAGVTQTPRYLIKTRGQQVTLSCSPISGHRSVSWYQQTPGQGLQFLFEYFSETQRNKGNFPGRFSGRQFSNSRSEMNVSTLELGDSALYLCASSADPARAFFGQGTRLTVV.

The chain joins TRBV2 to TRBJ2-1; 10 bases are shared with TRBD1. CDR3 length: 15 residues. V lost 6 bases to trimming and J lost 3 bases; unmatched junction nucleotides: 5. Per the germline V gene, CDR1 is SNHLY and CDR2 is FYNNEI. CDR3 DNA: TGTGCCAGCAGGGCGGGACAGGGGAGCTACAATGAGCAGTTCTTC. Amino acids: CASRAGQGSYNEQFF.

V is TRBV6-6 and J is TRBJ2-2; D not certain. The CDR3 contains 13 residues. V lost 4 bases and J lost 1, with 4 bases in between. The germline V gene has CDR1 MNHNY and CDR2 SVGAGI (reference sequence). The CDR3 here is CASSSRNTGELFF. The DNA for the CDR3 is TGTGCCAGCAGTTCAAGGAACACCGGGGAGCTGTTTTTT.

The rearrangement links TRBV11-2 to TRBJ2-3; no clear D. CDR1 and CDR2 from the germline V gene are SGHAT and FQNNGV. V lost 5 bases and J 2 bases, leaving 11 bases between the germline ends. The CDR3 is 14 amino acids. The CDR3 region has the DNA TGTGCCAGCAGCCGAGTCCTTCTCACAGATACGCAGTATTTT. Its protein is CASSRVLLTDTQYF. Filled out from reference TRBV11-2 and TRBJ2-3, the complete variable domain reads EAGVAQSPRYKIIEKRQSVAFWCNPISGHATLYWYQQILGQGPKLLIQFQNNGVVDDSQLPKDRFSAERLKGVDSTLKIQPAKLEDSAVYLCASSRVLLTDTQYFGPGTRLTVL.

The chain couples TRBV5-8 to TRBJ1-5; D is undetermined. The ends were cut back, 4 bases at V and 2 bases at J, with 7 bases in the middle. The CDR3 has 13 amino acids. The germline V gene has CDR1 SGHTS and CDR2 YDEGEE. The CDR3 here is CASSPARNQPQHF. CDR3 DNA: TGTGCCAGCAGCCCGGCCCGCAATCAGCCCCAGCATTTT.

This clone was detected a few times. This chain connects TRBV5-1 to TRBJ2-1; no clear D gene. This CDR3 comprises 14 residues. Trimming pared 1 base from V and 7 bases from J, leaving 12 bases between. Germline V CDR1 and CDR2: SGHRS, YFSETQ. The CDR3 spells CASSLSREGNEQFF. As DNA, the CDR3 is TGCGCCAGCAGCTTGAGTAGAGAAGGGAATGAGCAGTTCTTC.

Note on this clone: A junction boundary mismatches the germline segment, possibly from a read error. The rearrangement links TRBV11-3 to TRBJ2-1; D remains ambiguous. Germline CDR1 and CDR2: SGHNT and YENEEA. The CDR3 runs 13 residues. CDR3 coding DNA: TGTGCCAGCAGCTTAGTCTCCTTCAATGAGCAGTTCTTC. It yields the protein CASSLVSFNEQFF.

V usage is TRBV6-4 and J usage is TRBJ1-2; D possibly corresponds to TRBD1 (5 bases). V dropped 7 bases and J dropped 4 bases, with 16 bases sitting between them. The CDR3 contains 14 residues. Germline loops: CDR1 MRHNA, CDR2 SNTAGT. Here the CDR3 DNA reads TGTGCCAGCATCAATTCGACAGCGACCTATGGCTACACCTTC. It is translated as CASINSTATYGYTF.

This chain's CDR3 is CASSKLAGVGYEQYF. CDR3 sequence (DNA): TGTGCCAGCAGCAAACTAGCGGGGGTTGGGTACGAGCAGTACTTC. The V call is TRBV7-8, the J call TRBJ2-7; 11 nucleotides align to TRBD2. V shed 5 bases, J shed 4 bases, and the junction held 7 bases outside the gene matches. Looked up from germline, CDR1 is SGHVS and CDR2 is FQNEAQ. The CDR3 totals 15 residues.

The chain links TRBV5-1 to TRBJ2-7, with 14 bases lining up with TRBD2. There are 17 residues in the CDR3. Per the germline V gene, CDR1 is SGHRS and CDR2 is YFSETQ. V was clipped by 4 bases and J by 4 bases; unmatched bases: 10. CDR3 amino acids: CASSQGLAGGGIYEQYF. CDR3 coding DNA: TGCGCCAGCAGCCAAGGACTAGCGGGAGGCGGTATTTACGAGCAGTACTTC.